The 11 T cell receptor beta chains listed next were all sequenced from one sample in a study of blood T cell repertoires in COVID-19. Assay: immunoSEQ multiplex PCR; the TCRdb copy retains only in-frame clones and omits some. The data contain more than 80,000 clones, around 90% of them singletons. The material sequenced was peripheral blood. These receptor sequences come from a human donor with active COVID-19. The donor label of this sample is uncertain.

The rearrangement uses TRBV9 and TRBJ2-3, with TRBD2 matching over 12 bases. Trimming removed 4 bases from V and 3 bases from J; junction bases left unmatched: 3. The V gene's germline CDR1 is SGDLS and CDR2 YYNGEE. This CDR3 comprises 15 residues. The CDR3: CASSTGLAGTDTQYF. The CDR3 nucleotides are TGTGCCAGCAGCACCGGACTAGCGGGGACAGATACGCAGTATTTT.

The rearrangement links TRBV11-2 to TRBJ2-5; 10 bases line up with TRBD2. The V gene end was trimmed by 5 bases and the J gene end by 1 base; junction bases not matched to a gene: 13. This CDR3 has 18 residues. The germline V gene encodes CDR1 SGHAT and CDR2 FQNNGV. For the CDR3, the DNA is TGTGCCAGCAGCCCCCTCCTTGTAGCGGGGGGCTCCCAAGAGACCCAGTACTTC. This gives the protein CASSPLLVAGGSQETQYF.

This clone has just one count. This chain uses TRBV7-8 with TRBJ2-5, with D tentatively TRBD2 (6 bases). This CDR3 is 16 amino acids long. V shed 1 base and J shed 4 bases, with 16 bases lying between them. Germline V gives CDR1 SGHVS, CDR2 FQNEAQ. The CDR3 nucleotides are TGTGCCAGCAGCTTAGTCGCGCGGGGAAGGGGAGAGACCCAGTACTTC. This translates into CASSLVARGRGETQYF.

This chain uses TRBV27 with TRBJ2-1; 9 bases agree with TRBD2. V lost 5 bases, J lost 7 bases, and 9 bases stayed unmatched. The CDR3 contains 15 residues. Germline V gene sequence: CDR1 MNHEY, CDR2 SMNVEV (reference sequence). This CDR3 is CASSPYDSGGNEQFF. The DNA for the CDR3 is TGTGCCAGCAGTCCCTATGATAGCGGGGGAAATGAGCAGTTCTTC.

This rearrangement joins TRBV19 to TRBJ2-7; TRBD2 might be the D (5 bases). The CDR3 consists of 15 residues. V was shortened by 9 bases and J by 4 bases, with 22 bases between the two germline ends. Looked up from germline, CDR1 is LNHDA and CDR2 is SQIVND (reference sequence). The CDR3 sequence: CASGGYDRVEYEQYF. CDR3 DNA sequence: TGTGCCAGCGGCGGGTATGACCGTGTAGAGTACGAGCAGTACTTC.

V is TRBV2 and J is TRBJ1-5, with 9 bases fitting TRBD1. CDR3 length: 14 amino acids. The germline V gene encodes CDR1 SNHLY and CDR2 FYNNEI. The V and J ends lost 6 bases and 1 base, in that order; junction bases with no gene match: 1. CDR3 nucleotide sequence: TGTGCCAGCAGGGGGACAGGGAGCAATCAGCCCCAGCATTTT. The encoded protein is CASRGTGSNQPQHF.

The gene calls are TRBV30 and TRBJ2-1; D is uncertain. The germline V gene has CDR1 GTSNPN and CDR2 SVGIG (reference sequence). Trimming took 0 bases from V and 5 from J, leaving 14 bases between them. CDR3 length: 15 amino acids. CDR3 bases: TGTGCCTGGAGTGTACTCGTCCAAGCCGACAATGAGCAGTTCTTC. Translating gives CAWSVLVQADNEQFF.

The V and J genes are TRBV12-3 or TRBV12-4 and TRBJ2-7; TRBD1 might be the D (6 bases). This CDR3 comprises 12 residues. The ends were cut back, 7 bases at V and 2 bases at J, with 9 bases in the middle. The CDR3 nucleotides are TGTGCCAGCAAGGACAGAACCTACGAGCAGTACTTC. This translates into CASKDRTYEQYF.

The CDR3 sequence: CASSPTRDRRYYGYTF. The CDR3 region has the DNA TGTGCCAGCAGCCCCACGCGGGACAGGAGATACTATGGCTACACCTTC. The V gene is TRBV21-1, the J gene TRBJ1-2; TRBD1, the D gene given by the table, was not confirmed from the DNA. TRBV21-1 is noted as a pseudogene. The CDR3 loop spans 16 amino acids.

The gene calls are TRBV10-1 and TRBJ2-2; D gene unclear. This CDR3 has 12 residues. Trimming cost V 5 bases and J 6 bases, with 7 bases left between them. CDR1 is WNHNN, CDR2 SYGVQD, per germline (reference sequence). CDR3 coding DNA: TGCGCCAGCAGTCCAACAGCCGGGGAGCTGTTTTTT. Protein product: CASSPTAGELFF.

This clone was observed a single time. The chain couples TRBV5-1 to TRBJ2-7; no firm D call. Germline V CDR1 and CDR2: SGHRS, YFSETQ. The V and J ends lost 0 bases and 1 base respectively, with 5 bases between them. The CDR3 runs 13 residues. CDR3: CASSLVESYEQYF. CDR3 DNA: TGCGCCAGCAGCTTGGTCGAGTCCTACGAGCAGTACTTC.